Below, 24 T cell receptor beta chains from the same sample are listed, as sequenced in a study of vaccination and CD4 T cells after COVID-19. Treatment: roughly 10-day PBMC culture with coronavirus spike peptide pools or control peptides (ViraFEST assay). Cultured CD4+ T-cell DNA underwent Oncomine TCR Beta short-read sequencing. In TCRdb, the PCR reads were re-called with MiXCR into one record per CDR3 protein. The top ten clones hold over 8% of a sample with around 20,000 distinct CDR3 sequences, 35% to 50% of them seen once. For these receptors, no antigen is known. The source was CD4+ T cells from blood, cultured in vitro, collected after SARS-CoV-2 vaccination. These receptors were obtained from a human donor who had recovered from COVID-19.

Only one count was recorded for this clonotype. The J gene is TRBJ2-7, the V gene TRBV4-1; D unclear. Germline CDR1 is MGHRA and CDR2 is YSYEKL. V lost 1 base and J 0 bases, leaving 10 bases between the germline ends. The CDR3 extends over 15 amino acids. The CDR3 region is CASSQVVSRSYEQYF. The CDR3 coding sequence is TGCGCCAGCAGCCAAGTCGTTTCCCGCTCCTACGAGCAGTACTTC.

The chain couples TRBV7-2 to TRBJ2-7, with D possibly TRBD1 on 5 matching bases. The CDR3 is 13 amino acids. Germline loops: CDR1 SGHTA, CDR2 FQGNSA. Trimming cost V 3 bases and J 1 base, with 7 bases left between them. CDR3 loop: CASSFPGSYEQYF. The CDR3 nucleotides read TGTGCCAGCAGCTTTCCAGGGTCCTACGAGCAGTACTTC.

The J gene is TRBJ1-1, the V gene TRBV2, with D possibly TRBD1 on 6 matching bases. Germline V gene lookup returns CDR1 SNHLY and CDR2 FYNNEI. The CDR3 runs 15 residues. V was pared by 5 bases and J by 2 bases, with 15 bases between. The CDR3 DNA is TGTGCCAGCAGTCTCAGTGGGGGGCGCAACACTGAAGCTTTCTTT. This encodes CASSLSGGRNTEAFF.

The CDR3 protein is CASNTLRGLNSPLHF. DNA of the CDR3: TGTGCCAGCAATACACTACGGGGGCTAAATTCACCCCTCCACTTT. The gene calls are TRBV2 and TRBJ1-6, with D possibly matching TRBD1 (6 bases). V was pared by 7 bases and J by 7 bases, with 17 bases between. The V gene's germline CDR1 is SNHLY and CDR2 FYNNEI. The CDR3 loop spans 15 amino acids.

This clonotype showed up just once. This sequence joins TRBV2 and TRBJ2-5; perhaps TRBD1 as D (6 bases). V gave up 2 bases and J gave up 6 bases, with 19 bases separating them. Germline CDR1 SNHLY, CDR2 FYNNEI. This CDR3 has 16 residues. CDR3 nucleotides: TGTGCCAGCAGTGAACATGGGGGCCGGGCCTTCCAGACCCAGTACTTC. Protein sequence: CASSEHGGRAFQTQYF.

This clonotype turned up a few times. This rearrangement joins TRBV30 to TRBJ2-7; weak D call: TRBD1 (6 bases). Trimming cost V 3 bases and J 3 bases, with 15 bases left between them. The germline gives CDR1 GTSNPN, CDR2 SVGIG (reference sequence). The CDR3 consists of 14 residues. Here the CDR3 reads CAWSPTGWRYEQYF. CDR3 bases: TGTGCCTGGAGCCCGACAGGCTGGCGCTACGAGCAGTACTTC.

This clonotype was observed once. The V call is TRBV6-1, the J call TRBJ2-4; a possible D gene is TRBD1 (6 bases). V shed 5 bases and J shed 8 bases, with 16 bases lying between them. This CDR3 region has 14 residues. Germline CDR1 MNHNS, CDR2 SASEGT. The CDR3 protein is CASSNPDRRYIQYF. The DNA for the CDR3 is TGTGCCAGCAGTAACCCTGACAGGCGGTACATTCAGTACTTC.

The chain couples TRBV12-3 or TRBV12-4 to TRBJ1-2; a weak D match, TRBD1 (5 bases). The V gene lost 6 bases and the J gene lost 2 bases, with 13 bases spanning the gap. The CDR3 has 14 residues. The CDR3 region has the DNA TGTGCCAGCAGCCGTTTCAGGGTAAACTATGGCTACACCTTC. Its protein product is CASSRFRVNYGYTF.

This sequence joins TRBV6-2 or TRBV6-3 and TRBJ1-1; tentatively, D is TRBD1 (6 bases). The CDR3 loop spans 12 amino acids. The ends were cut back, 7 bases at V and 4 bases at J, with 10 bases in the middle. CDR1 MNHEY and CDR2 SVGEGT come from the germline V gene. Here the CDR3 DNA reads TGTGCCAGCACCGGGGGCGGCACTGAAGCTTTCTTT. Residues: CASTGGGTEAFF.

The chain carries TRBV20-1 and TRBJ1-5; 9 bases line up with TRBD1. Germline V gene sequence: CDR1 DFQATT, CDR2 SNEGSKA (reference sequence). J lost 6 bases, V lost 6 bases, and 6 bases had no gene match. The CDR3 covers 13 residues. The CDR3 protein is CSASTGGFQPQHF. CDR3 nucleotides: TGCAGTGCGAGTACAGGGGGCTTTCAGCCCCAGCATTTT.

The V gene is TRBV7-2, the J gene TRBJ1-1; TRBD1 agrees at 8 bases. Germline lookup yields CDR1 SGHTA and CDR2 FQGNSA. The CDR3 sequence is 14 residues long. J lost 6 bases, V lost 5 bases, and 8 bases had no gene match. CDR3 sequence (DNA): TGTGCCAGCAGCATGGACAGGGTTATCTCTGAAGCTTTCTTT. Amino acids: CASSMDRVISEAFF. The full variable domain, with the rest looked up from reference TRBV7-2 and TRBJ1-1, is GAGVSQSPSNKVTEKGKDVELRCDPISGHTALYWYRQSLGQGLEFLIYFQGNSAPDKSGLPSDRFSAERTGGSVSTLTIQRTQQEDSAVYLCASSMDRVISEAFFGQGTRLTVV.

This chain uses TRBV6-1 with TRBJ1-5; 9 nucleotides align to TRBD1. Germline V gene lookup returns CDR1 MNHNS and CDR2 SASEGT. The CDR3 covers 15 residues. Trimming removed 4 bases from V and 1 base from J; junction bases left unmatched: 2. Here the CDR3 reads CASSVGTGSNQPQHF. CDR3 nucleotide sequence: TGTGCCAGCAGTGTCGGGACAGGGAGCAATCAGCCCCAGCATTTT.

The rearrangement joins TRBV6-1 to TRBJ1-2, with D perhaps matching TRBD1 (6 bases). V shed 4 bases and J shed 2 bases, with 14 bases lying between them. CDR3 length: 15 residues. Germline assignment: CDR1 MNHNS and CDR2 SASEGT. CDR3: CASSAPPGVNYGYTF. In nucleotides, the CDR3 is TGTGCCAGCAGTGCTCCCCCAGGGGTCAACTATGGCTACACCTTC.

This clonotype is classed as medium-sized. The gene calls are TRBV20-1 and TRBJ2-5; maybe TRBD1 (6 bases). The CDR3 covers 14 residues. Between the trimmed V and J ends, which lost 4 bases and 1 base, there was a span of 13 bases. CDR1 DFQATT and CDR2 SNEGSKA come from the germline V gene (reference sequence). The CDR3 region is CSATRGSGQETQYF. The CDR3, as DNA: TGCAGTGCTACGAGGGGGAGCGGCCAAGAGACCCAGTACTTC.

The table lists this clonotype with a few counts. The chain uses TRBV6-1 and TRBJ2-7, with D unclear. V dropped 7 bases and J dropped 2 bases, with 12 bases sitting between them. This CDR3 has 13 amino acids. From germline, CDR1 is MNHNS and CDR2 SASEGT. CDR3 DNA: TGTGCCAGCACTCGGACCGAGACCTACGAGCAGTACTTC. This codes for CASTRTETYEQYF.

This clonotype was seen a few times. DNA of the CDR3: TGCAGCGTTGATGGCTCTGGAAACACCATATATTTT. The encoded protein is CSVDGSGNTIYF. The chain has TRBV29-1 and TRBJ1-3; D not certain. The V and J ends lost 3 bases and 0 bases respectively, with 3 bases between them. The CDR3 is made up of 12 amino acids. Germline loops: CDR1 SQVTM, CDR2 ANQGSEA.

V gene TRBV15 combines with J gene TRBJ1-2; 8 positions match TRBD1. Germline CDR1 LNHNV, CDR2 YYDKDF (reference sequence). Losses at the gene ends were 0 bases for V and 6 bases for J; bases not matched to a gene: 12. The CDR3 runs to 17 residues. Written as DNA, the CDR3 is TGTGCCACCAGCAGAGATATGAAGGGGAAGACAGGGGATGGCTACACCTTC. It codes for CATSRDMKGKTGDGYTF.

Written as DNA, the CDR3 is TGTGCCAGCAGCGCCCGACTAGCGAGACTGGGTTTTAGCACAGATACGCAGTATTTT. Translated, it gives CASSARLARLGFSTDTQYF. This chain uses TRBV7-9 with TRBJ2-3, with TRBD2 matching 8 bases. The CDR3 consists of 19 residues. Trimming cost V 5 bases and J 0 bases; bases outside gene matches: 16. Germline CDR1 SEHNR, CDR2 FQNEAQ (reference sequence).

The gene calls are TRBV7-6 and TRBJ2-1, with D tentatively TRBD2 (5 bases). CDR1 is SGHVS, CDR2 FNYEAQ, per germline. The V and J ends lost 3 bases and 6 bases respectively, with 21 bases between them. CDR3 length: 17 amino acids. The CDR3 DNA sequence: TGTGCCAGCAGCTTGGGAATGGGTCCCCCAGAGGGCAATGAGCAGTTCTTC. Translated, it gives CASSLGMGPPEGNEQFF. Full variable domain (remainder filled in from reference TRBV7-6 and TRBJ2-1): GAGVSQSPRYKVTKRGQDVALRCDPISGHVSLYWYRQALGQGPEFLTYFNYEAQQDKSGLPNDRFSAERPEGSISTLTIQRTEQRDSAMYRCASSLGMGPPEGNEQFFGPGTRLTVL.

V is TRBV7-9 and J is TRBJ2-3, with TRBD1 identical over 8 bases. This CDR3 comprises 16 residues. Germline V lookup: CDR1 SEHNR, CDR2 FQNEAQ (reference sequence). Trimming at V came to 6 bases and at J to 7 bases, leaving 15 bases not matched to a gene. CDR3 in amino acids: CASSSLWTGSINTQYF. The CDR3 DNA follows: TGTGCCAGCAGTTCTCTCTGGACAGGGTCTATCAATACGCAGTATTTT.

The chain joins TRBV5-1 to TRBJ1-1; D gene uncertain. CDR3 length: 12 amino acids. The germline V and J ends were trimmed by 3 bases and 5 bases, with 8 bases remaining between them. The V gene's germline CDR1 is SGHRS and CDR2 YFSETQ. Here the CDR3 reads CASSYVGTEAFF. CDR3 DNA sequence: TGCGCCAGCAGCTACGTCGGGACTGAAGCTTTCTTT.

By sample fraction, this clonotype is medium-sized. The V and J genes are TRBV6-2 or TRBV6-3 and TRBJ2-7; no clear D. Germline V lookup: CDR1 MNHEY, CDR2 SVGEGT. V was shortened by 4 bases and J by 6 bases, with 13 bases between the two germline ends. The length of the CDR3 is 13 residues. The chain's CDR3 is CASSLRRMLEQYF. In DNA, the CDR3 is TGTGCCAGCAGTTTACGCCGGATGCTCGAGCAGTACTTC.

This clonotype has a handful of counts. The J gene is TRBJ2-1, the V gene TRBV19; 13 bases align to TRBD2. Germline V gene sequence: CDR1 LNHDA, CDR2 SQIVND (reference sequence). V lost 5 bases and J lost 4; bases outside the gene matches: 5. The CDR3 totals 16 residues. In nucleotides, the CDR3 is TGTGCCAGTAGTCCTGGACTAGCGGGAGTGTACAATGAGCAGTTCTTC. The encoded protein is CASSPGLAGVYNEQFF.

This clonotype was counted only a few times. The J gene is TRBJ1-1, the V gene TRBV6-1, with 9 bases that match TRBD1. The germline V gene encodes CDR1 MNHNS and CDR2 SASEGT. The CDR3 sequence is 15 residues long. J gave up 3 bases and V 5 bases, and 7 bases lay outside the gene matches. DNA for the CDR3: TGTGCCAGCAGTAACAGGGGGCGGGCCGACACTGAAGCTTTCTTT. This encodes CASSNRGRADTEAFF.